This TCR beta chain comes out of a study of beta chain features in type 1 diabetes. Points from the study as a whole: Type 1 diabetes patients showed a moderate but significant shortening of TCRB CDR3s in all four CD4+ subsets.

cDNA synthesis used the whole RNA isolate, giving expressed TCRB sequences. Clones were read by immunoSEQ multiplex PCR, and TCRdb kept only the in-frame ones, dropping some. The sample holds a few hundred thousand clones, more than 12% seen once. Turning to this clone: Its antigen is as yet unknown.

This CDR3 comprises 14 residues. Germline V lookup: CDR1 MNHEY, CDR2 SMNVEV (reference sequence). V was pared by 6 bases and J by 5 bases, with 7 bases of the junction left unmatched. This chain uses TRBV27 with TRBJ2-7; 10 bases match TRBD1. The TCR comes from a woman aged 18-35 years in good health. Sequences were obtained from naive CD4+ T cells from blood. The CDR3, as DNA: TGTGCCAGCAGGCGAAGACAGGGGGCGGACGAGCAGTACTTC. Translation gives CASRRRQGADEQYF.